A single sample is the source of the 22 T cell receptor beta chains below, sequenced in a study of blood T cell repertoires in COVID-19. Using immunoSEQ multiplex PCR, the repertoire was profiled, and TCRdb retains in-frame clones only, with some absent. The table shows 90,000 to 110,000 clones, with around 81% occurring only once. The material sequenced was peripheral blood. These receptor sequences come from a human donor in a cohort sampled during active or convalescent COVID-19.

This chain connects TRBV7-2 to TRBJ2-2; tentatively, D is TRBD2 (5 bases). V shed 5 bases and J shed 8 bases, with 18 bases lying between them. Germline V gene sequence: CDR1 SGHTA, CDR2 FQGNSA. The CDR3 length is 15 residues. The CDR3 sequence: CASSTAPGSQGELFF. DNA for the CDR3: TGTGCCAGCAGCACGGCACCGGGATCCCAAGGGGAGCTGTTTTTT.

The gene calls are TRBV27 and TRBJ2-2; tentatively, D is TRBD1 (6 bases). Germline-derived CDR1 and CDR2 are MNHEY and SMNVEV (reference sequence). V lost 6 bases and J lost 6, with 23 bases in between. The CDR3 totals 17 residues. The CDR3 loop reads CASSKSQGLSSAGELFF. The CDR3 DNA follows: TGTGCCAGCAGCAAATCACAGGGCTTGTCGTCTGCCGGGGAGCTGTTTTTT.

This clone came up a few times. Here the CDR3 reads CASSLLDSLGTQPQHF. The CDR3 coding sequence is TGTGCCAGCAGCCTCTTGGACAGTTTAGGCACTCAGCCCCAGCATTTT. The gene calls are TRBV7-8 and TRBJ1-5; D possibly corresponds to TRBD1 (6 bases). Trimming took off 5 bases at V and 6 bases at J, with 20 bases between the two ends. CDR1 and CDR2 (germline): SGHVS, FQNEAQ. The CDR3 has 16 residues.

This CDR3 reads CASSLTQETQYF. The CDR3 region has the DNA TGCGCCAGCAGCTTGACACAAGAGACCCAGTACTTC. The chain has TRBV5-1 and TRBJ2-5, with D unclear. CDR1 and CDR2 from the germline V gene are SGHRS and YFSETQ. With 1 base removed from V and 2 bases from J, the gap between germline ends came to 3 bases. The CDR3 consists of 12 residues.

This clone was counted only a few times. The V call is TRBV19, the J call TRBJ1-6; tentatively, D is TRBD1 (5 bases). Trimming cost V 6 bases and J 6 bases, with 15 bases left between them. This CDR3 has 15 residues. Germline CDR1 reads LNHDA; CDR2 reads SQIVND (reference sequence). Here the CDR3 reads CASRIVAGGNSPLHF. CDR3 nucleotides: TGTGCCAGTAGGATTGTAGCGGGGGGTAATTCACCCCTCCACTTT.

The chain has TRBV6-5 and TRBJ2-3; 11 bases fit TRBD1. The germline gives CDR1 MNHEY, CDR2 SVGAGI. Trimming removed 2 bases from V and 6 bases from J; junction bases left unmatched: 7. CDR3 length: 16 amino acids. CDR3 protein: CASSYKRTGGSDTQYF. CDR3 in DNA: TGTGCCAGCAGTTACAAGAGGACAGGGGGCTCCGATACGCAGTATTTT.

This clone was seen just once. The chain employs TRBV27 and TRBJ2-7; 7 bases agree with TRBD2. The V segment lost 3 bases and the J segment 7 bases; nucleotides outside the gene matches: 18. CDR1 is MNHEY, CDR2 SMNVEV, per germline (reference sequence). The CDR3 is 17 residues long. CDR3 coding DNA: TGTGCCAGCAGTTTCTTACTGCCCGCGGGGGAACGAGAGGAGCAGTACTTC. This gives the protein CASSFLLPAGEREEQYF.

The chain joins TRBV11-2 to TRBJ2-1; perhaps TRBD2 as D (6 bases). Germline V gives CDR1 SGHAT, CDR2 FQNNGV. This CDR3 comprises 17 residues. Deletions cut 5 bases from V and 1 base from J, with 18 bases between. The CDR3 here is CASSQRGWRTSYNEQFF. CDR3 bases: TGTGCCAGCAGCCAACGGGGGTGGCGGACATCCTACAATGAGCAGTTCTTC.

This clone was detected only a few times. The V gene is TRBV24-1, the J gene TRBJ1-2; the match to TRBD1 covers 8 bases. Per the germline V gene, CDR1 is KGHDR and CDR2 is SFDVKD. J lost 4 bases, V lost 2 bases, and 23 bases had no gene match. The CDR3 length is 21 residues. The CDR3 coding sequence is TGTGCCACCAGTGATTCAGATACAACGGGGGCAGGGGGCGGTGAGGGCTATGGCTACACCTTC. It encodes CATSDSDTTGAGGGEGYGYTF.

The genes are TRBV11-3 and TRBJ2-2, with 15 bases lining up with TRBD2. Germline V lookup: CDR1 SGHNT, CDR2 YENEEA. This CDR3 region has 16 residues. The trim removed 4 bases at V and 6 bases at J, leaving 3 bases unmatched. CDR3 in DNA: TGTGCCAGCAGCTCAGGACTAGCGGGAGGGTCCGGGGAGCTGTTTTTT. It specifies CASSSGLAGGSGELFF.

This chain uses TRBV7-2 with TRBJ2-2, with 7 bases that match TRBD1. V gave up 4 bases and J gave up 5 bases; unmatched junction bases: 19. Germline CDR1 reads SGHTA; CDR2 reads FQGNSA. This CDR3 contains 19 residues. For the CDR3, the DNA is TGTGCCAGCAGCTCGTTAACCGACAGGGCCCCTGGTGGGACCGGGGAGCTGTTTTTT. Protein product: CASSSLTDRAPGGTGELFF.

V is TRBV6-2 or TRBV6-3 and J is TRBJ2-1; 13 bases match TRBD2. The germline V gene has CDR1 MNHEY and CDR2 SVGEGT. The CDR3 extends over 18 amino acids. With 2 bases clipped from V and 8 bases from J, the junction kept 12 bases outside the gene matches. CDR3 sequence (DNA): TGTGCCAGCAGTTACAACCCCCGGACTAGCGGGAGTAGGTATGAGCAGTTCTTC. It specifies CASSYNPRTSGSRYEQFF.

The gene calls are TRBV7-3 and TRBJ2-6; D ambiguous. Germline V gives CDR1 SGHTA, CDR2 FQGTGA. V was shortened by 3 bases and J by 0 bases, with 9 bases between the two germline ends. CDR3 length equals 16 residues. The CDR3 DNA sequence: TGTGCCAGCAGCTTCCCAACAGCCTCTGGGGCCAACGTCCTGACTTTC. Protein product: CASSFPTASGANVLTF. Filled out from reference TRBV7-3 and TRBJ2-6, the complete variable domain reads GAGVSQTPSNKVTEKGKYVELRCDPISGHTALYWYRQSLGQGPEFLIYFQGTGAADDSGLPNDRFFAVRPEGSVSTLKIQRTERGDSAVYLCASSFPTASGANVLTFGAGSRLTVL.

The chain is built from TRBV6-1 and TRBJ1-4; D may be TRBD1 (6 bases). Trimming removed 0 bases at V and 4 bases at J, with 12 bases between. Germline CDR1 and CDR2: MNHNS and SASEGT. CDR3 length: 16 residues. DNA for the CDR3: TGTGCCAGCAGTGAAGCGGGCGGGGGCTTTAATGAAAAACTGTTTTTT. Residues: CASSEAGGGFNEKLFF.

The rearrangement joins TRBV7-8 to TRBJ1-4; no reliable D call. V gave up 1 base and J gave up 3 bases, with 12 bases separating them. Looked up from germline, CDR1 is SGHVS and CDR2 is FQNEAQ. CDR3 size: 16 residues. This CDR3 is CASSLEVGNANEKLFF. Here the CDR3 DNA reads TGTGCCAGCAGCTTAGAGGTCGGGAATGCTAATGAAAAACTGTTTTTT.

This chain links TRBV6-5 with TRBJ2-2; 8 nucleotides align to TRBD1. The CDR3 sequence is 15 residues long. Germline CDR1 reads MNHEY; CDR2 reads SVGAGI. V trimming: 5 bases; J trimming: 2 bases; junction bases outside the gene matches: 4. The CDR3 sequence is CASSTTGANTGELFF. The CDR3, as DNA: TGTGCCAGCAGTACGACAGGGGCCAACACCGGGGAGCTGTTTTTT.

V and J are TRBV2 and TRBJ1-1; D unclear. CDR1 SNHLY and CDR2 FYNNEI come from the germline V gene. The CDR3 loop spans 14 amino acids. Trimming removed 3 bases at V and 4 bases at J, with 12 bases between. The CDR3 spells CASSDEGVGTEAFF. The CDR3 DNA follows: TGTGCCAGCAGTGATGAGGGAGTGGGCACTGAAGCTTTCTTT.

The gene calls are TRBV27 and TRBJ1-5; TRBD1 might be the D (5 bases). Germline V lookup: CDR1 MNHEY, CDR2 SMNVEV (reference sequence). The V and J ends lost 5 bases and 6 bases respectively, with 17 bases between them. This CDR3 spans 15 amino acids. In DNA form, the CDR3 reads TGTGCCAGCAGTCCTGCCTTGGGGCAGCTTCAGCCCCAGCATTTT. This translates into CASSPALGQLQPQHF.

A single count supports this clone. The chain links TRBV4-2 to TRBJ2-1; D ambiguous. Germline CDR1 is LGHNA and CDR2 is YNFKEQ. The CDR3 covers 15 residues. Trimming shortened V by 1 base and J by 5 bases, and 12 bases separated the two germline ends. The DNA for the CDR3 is TGTGCCAGCAGCCAAGCTCCTAGTCCCGACAATGAGCAGTTCTTC. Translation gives CASSQAPSPDNEQFF.

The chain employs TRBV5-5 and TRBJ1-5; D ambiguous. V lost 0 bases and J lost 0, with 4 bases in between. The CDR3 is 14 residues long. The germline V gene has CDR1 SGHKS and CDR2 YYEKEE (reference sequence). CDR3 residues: CASSLDSSNQPQHF. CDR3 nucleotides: TGTGCCAGCAGCTTGGACAGTAGCAATCAGCCCCAGCATTTT. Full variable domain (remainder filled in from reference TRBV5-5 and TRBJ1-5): DAGVTQSPTHLIKTRGQQVTLRCSPISGHKSVSWYQQVLGQGPQFIFQYYEKEERGRGNFPDRFSARQFPNYSSELNVNALLLGDSALYLCASSLDSSNQPQHFGDGTRLSIL.

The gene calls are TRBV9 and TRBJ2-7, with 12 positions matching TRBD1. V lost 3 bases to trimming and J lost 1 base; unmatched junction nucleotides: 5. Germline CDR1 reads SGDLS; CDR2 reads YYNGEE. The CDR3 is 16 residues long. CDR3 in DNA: TGTGCCAGCAGCGGAAGGGACAGGGGGCAGTCCTACGAGCAGTACTTC. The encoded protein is CASSGRDRGQSYEQYF.

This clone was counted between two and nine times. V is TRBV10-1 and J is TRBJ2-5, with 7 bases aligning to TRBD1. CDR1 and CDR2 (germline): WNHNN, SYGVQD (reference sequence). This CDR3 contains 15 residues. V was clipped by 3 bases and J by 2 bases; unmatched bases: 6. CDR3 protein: CASSDWDSGQETQYF. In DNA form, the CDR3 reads TGCGCCAGCAGTGACTGGGACAGTGGTCAAGAGACCCAGTACTTC.